The clone carrying this TCR beta chain counts as large. This record belongs to a study of T cell repertoires in aging, cancer and after chemotherapy. Study details: Donor ages fell into six groups from 30 or younger up to 70 or older. Glioblastoma patients receiving temozolomide-based therapy gave paired samples before and after chemotherapy.

The CDR3 loop spans 15 amino acids. Trimming stripped 1 base from V and 7 bases from J, with 11 bases between. Per germline, CDR1 MNHNS and CDR2 SASEGT. Peripheral blood genomic DNA, not sorted cells or RNA, was the template. Rearranged V-D-J TRB sequences were amplified with a mixed TRB-A/B primer pool. One entry per CDR3 protein results from TCRdb running MiXCR on the multiplex PCR reads. The sample carries about 1,200 distinct CDR3 sequences, approximately 30% recorded once. This TCR was sampled from a human donor with a solid tumor. The donor label of this sample is uncertain. The chain links TRBV6-1 to TRBJ1-6; D gene unclear. Sequences were obtained from blood. CDR3 nucleotide sequence: TGTGCCAGCAGTGAAGGCCAGATGTCGAATTCACCCCTCCACTTT. Protein sequence: CASSEGQMSNSPLHF.